This record concerns one T cell receptor (beta chain) sequence. The antigen is undetermined. This record belongs to a study of T cell responses to AZD1222 COVID-19 vaccine. Points from the study as a whole: Within unmutated variant regions lay the reported targets of nearly half of spike-specific TCRs. The donors showed a predominance of white British ancestry and of females, with possible underestimation of clonal diversity. Following two doses of AZD1222, Spike-specific TCR breadth and depth rose. Repertoires were sampled only after the peak T cell response.

Generated by immunoSEQ multiplex PCR, the TCRdb table keeps only in-frame clones and is missing some. The sample lists about 110,000 clones, over 85% occurring once. CDR1 and CDR2 (germline): MNHEY, SVGEGT. V was trimmed by 5 bases and J by 3 bases, leaving 14 bases between them. CDR3 length equals 14 residues. The sequencing used peripheral blood, collected on day 0 of MenACWY control vaccination. The genes are TRBV6-2 or TRBV6-3 and TRBJ2-7; a weak D match, TRBD1 (7 bases). The sequence came from an adult in good health. The CDR3 region has the DNA TGTGCCAGCAGTCGACAGGGAGGCTTCTACGAGCAGTACTTC. The encoded protein is CASSRQGGFYEQYF.